One sample yielded the 29 T cell receptor beta chains listed below, sequenced in a study of naive and memory T cell subsets. The library had UMIs added by 3' ligation of an oligonucleotide to TCR cDNA. Amplification of ligated cDNA took four PCR rounds with SP2 and nested alpha and beta constant primers. A single record per CDR3 protein comes from TCRdb applying MiXCR to the 5' RACE reads. The sample records 25,000 to 35,000 distinct CDR3 sequences, roughly a sixth being singletons. The receptors here all came from a female donor in good health.

This clonotype was detected a few times. J is TRBJ2-5 and V is TRBV6-6, with unresolved D. There are 18 residues in the CDR3. Germline V CDR1 and CDR2: MNHNY, SVGAGI (reference sequence). The ends were cut back, 2 bases at V and 2 bases at J, with 21 bases in the middle. DNA for the CDR3: TGTGCCAGCAGTTACACCGGCCCGGGCGGCGATAGGCAAGAGACCCAGTACTTC. Its translation is CASSYTGPGGDRQETQYF.

As regards this clonotype: Being one base from a much bigger clone, this may be a read error. This rearrangement joins TRBV29-1 to TRBJ2-5, with D tentatively TRBD2 (7 bases). There are 16 residues in the CDR3. Between the trimmed V and J ends, which lost 7 bases and 2 bases, there was a span of 23 bases. The V gene's germline CDR1 is SQVTM and CDR2 ANQGSEA. CDR3 protein: CSAGDRAGARQETQYF. CDR3 nucleotide sequence: TGCAGCGCTGGCGATCGGGCGGGGGCCCGTCAAGAGACCCAGTACTTC.

Only a few counts were recorded for this clonotype. The chain employs TRBV28 and TRBJ2-1; D remains ambiguous. Trimming took off 6 bases at V and 0 bases at J, with 12 bases between the two ends. Germline V gives CDR1 MDHEN, CDR2 SYDVKM. The CDR3 loop spans 15 amino acids. CDR3 region: CASSRRSSSYNEQFF. The CDR3, as DNA: TGTGCCAGCAGCAGACGCTCAAGCTCCTACAATGAGCAGTTCTTC.

The chain couples TRBV20-1 to TRBJ2-5, with a weak D call TRBD1 (5 bases). This CDR3 is built from 14 residues. The germline gives CDR1 DFQATT, CDR2 SNEGSKA (reference sequence). The V gene lost 4 bases and the J gene lost 0 bases, with 12 bases spanning the gap. The CDR3 region is CSAKQLDNQETQYF. CDR3 DNA: TGCAGTGCTAAACAACTGGACAACCAAGAGACCCAGTACTTC.

This rearrangement joins TRBV4-2 to TRBJ2-3; 8 bases line up with TRBD2. The CDR3 contains 17 residues. Germline CDR1 and CDR2: LGHNA and YNFKEQ. V lost 0 bases to trimming and J lost 0 bases; unmatched junction nucleotides: 5. CDR3: CASSQEGGGGSTDTQYF. As DNA, the CDR3 is TGTGCCAGCAGCCAAGAAGGCGGCGGGGGGAGCACAGATACGCAGTATTTT.

This clonotype was observed a few times. The chain combines TRBV7-9 with TRBJ2-7; 10 bases match TRBD2. Germline V gives CDR1 SEHNR, CDR2 FQNEAQ (reference sequence). Trimming at V came to 5 bases and at J to 6 bases, leaving 1 base not matched to a gene. The CDR3 runs 12 residues. Here the CDR3 reads CASSRTSGEQYF. The CDR3 DNA sequence: TGTGCCAGCAGCCGGACTAGCGGCGAGCAGTACTTC.

At least ten counts were recorded for this clonotype. The chain has TRBV29-1 and TRBJ2-7; D unresolved. V dropped 4 bases and J dropped 6 bases, with 10 bases sitting between them. From germline, CDR1 is SQVTM and CDR2 ANQGSEA. This CDR3 has 11 residues. The DNA of the CDR3 is TGCAGCGTTGCCCTGGGCGGCGAGCAGTACTTC. This gives the protein CSVALGGEQYF.

V gene TRBV12-3 or TRBV12-4 combines with J gene TRBJ1-1; 10 positions match TRBD1. The CDR3 covers 15 residues. V was pared by 7 bases and J by 8 bases, with 13 bases of the junction left unmatched. CDR3 in DNA: TGTGCCAGCACCCTGACAGGGGGCTTGAATGCGGAAGCTTTCTTT. This translates into CASTLTGGLNAEAFF.

The V and J genes are TRBV5-1 and TRBJ2-1, with a tentative D call TRBD1 (5 bases). V was trimmed by 4 bases and J by 0 bases, leaving 11 bases between them. The CDR3 is 15 amino acids. CDR1 is SGHRS, CDR2 YFSETQ, per germline. As DNA, the CDR3 is TGCGCCAGCAGCGGGGCAGGGAACTCCTACAATGAGCAGTTCTTC. The encoded protein is CASSGAGNSYNEQFF.

This clonotype was seen at least ten times. This sequence joins TRBV6-1 and TRBJ2-1, with D tentatively TRBD1 (6 bases). Trimming took off 0 bases at V and 15 bases at J, with 12 bases between the two ends. Looked up from germline, CDR1 is MNHNS and CDR2 is SASEGT. The CDR3 sequence is 12 residues long. DNA for the CDR3: TGTGCCAGCAGTGAAGCACAGGGTACCCGGTTCTTC. Translating it yields CASSEAQGTRFF.

This clonotype ranks as medium-sized. V usage is TRBV20-1 and J usage is TRBJ1-2; 9 bases align to TRBD1. CDR1 and CDR2 from the germline V gene are DFQATT and SNEGSKA (reference sequence). Germline trimming cut 3 bases from V and 6 bases from J; bases unmatched to any gene: 8. This CDR3 has 14 amino acids. The CDR3 bases are TGCAGTGCTAGCACAGGGGGCGTGCGAGATGGCTACACCTTC. Protein product: CSASTGGVRDGYTF.

The table lists this clonotype with many counts. The rearrangement joins TRBV10-3 to TRBJ2-3, with D unresolved. Germline V gives CDR1 ENHRY, CDR2 SYGVKD. CDR3 length: 12 residues. The V end lost 4 bases, the J end lost 3 bases, and 5 bases lay between the germline ends. The CDR3 loop is CAISVETDTQYF. Written as DNA, the CDR3 is TGTGCCATCAGTGTAGAGACAGATACGCAGTATTTT.

In this sample, this clonotype turned up many times. Germline is not matched at one junction end, which may reflect a read error. The V gene is TRBV5-1, the J gene TRBJ2-3; D ambiguous. There are 15 residues in the CDR3. Germline V CDR1 and CDR2: SGHRS, YFSETQ. The CDR3 loop is CASRLGSTSTDTQYF. In DNA form, the CDR3 reads TGCGCCAGCAGGTTGGGCAGTACCAGCACAGATACGCAGTATTTT.

This chain connects TRBV18 to TRBJ1-6; 7 nucleotides align to TRBD1. The CDR3 is 17 residues long. The ends lost 3 bases at V and 0 bases at J; junction bases unmatched: 5. Germline CDR1 KGHSH, CDR2 LQKENI. The CDR3 nucleotides read TGTGCCAGCTCACCGGAGACAGGGAGCTCCTATAATTCACCCCTCCACTTT. Protein: CASSPETGSSYNSPLHF.

V is TRBV4-2 and J is TRBJ2-5; 15 nucleotides match TRBD2. The CDR3 loop spans 19 amino acids. Losses at the gene ends were 4 bases for V and 1 base for J; bases not matched to a gene: 10. Germline V CDR1 and CDR2: LGHNA, YNFKEQ. The CDR3 sequence is CASSPRTSGGALSQETQYF. The CDR3 DNA follows: TGTGCCAGCAGCCCAAGGACTAGCGGGGGGGCCCTATCCCAAGAGACCCAGTACTTC.

In this sample, this clonotype turned up many times. The rearrangement joins TRBV29-1 to TRBJ2-5, with TRBD1 identical over 8 bases. CDR1 is SQVTM, CDR2 ANQGSEA, per germline. CDR3 length: 12 residues. The V gene end was trimmed by 8 bases and the J gene end by 5 bases; junction bases not matched to a gene: 7. The CDR3 sequence is CSTWTGRETQYF. Written as DNA, the CDR3 is TGCAGCACCTGGACAGGGCGGGAGACCCAGTACTTC.

This clonotype was seen many times. The chain carries TRBV4-2 and TRBJ1-1, with unresolved D. CDR3 length equals 15 residues. Germline CDR1 and CDR2: LGHNA and YNFKEQ. Trimming stripped 0 bases from V and 1 base from J, with 9 bases between. CDR3 region: CASSQDRAENTEAFF. The CDR3 DNA reads as TGTGCCAGCAGCCAAGATCGGGCGGAGAACACTGAAGCTTTCTTT.

In this sample, this clonotype turned up many times. This chain links TRBV5-3 with TRBJ1-6; 10 nucleotides match TRBD1. TRBV5-3 falls under the ORF class, with uncertain function. V shed 1 base, J shed 7 bases, and the junction held 23 bases outside the gene matches. The CDR3 is 22 residues long. The CDR3 protein is CARSLYPRPGTGDNAPNSPLHF. DNA of the CDR3: TGTGCCAGAAGCTTGTATCCCAGACCCGGGACAGGGGATAATGCACCCAATTCACCCCTCCACTTT.

The rearrangement links TRBV2 to TRBJ1-1; perhaps TRBD1 as D (5 bases). Germline CDR1 reads SNHLY; CDR2 reads FYNNEI. Between the trimmed V and J ends, which lost 3 bases and 6 bases, there was a span of 14 bases. The CDR3 has 14 amino acids. The CDR3 spells CASSDGRDLPEAFF. As DNA, the CDR3 is TGTGCCAGCAGTGATGGTCGGGACCTCCCTGAAGCTTTCTTT.

On this clonotype: The junction differs from germline at one of its ends, possibly a read error. J is TRBJ1-2 and V is TRBV29-1; perhaps TRBD1 as D (6 bases). CDR3 size: 16 residues. Looked up from germline, CDR1 is SQVTM and CDR2 is ANQGSEA. The CDR3 loop is CSVEYPGQPTNYGDTF. The CDR3 DNA is TGCAGCGTTGAGTATCCGGGACAACCGACTAACTATGGCGACACCTTC.

This rearrangement joins TRBV6-1 to TRBJ2-4; TRBD1 matches at 11 bases. Germline loops: CDR1 MNHNS, CDR2 SASEGT. The CDR3 has 20 amino acids. The V gene end was trimmed by 0 bases and the J gene end by 1 base; junction bases not matched to a gene: 11. The CDR3 loop reads CASSEALPDRGRGAKNIQYF. The CDR3 DNA reads TGTGCCAGCAGTGAAGCGCTTCCGGACAGGGGGCGTGGGGCCAAAAACATTCAGTACTTC.

This clonotype has ten or more counts. V gene TRBV29-1 combines with J gene TRBJ2-5, with 10 bases lining up with TRBD2. V lost 6 bases to trimming and J lost 8 bases; unmatched junction nucleotides: 12. The CDR3 extends over 14 amino acids. Germline loops: CDR1 SQVTM, CDR2 ANQGSEA. CDR3 protein: CSVPRTSGVDTQYF. CDR3 coding DNA: TGCAGCGTACCAAGAACTAGCGGGGTTGACACCCAGTACTTC.

This clonotype came up a few times. The rearrangement joins TRBV6-5 to TRBJ2-5; unclear D gene. Trimming took 2 bases from V and 0 from J, leaving 16 bases between them. CDR1 is MNHEY, CDR2 SVGAGI, per germline. The CDR3 consists of 17 residues. In DNA form, the CDR3 reads TGTGCCAGCAGTTACCCGTTCGAAGGTCAGGACCAAGAGACCCAGTACTTC. Amino acids: CASSYPFEGQDQETQYF.

There are many counts of this clonotype. The gene calls are TRBV7-2 and TRBJ2-5, with D possibly TRBD1 on 5 matching bases. The ends were cut back, 3 bases at V and 4 bases at J, with 15 bases in the middle. Germline assignment: CDR1 SGHTA and CDR2 FQGNSA. CDR3 length: 15 amino acids. The CDR3 here is CASSFQGGVRETQYF. The CDR3 nucleotides read TGTGCCAGCAGCTTCCAGGGTGGGGTGCGAGAGACCCAGTACTTC.

This clonotype was seen at least ten times. The chain carries TRBV6-5 and TRBJ2-1; D call uncertain. CDR3 size: 15 residues. The germline CDR1 and CDR2 sequences are MNHEY and SVGAGI. Trimming stripped 2 bases from V and 4 bases from J, with 12 bases between. This CDR3 reads CASSYGDSEYNEQFF. The DNA of the CDR3 is TGTGCCAGCAGTTACGGAGATTCGGAGTACAATGAGCAGTTCTTC.

V usage is TRBV6-2 or TRBV6-3 and J usage is TRBJ2-7; a weak D match, TRBD2 (6 bases). Germline V gene sequence: CDR1 MNHEY, CDR2 SVGEGT. The CDR3 runs 15 residues. Trimming took off 6 bases at V and 4 bases at J, with 19 bases between the two ends. The CDR3 spells CASSPTEGKGYEQYF. DNA of the CDR3: TGTGCCAGCAGCCCCACGGAGGGGAAGGGGTACGAGCAGTACTTC.

The rearrangement uses TRBV9 and TRBJ2-1; possible D gene TRBD1, 6 bases. Germline CDR1 reads SGDLS; CDR2 reads YYNGEE. The CDR3 runs 14 residues. V lost 0 bases, J lost 5 bases, and 9 bases lay in between. The CDR3, as DNA: TGTGCCAGCAGCGTAGAAGGACAGAACAATGAGCAGTTCTTC. This codes for CASSVEGQNNEQFF.

This clonotype was detected a few times. The V gene is TRBV9, the J gene TRBJ2-3; a possible D gene is TRBD2 (6 bases). The CDR3 loop spans 15 amino acids. V lost 3 bases, J lost 1 base, and 12 bases lay in between. Germline CDR1 and CDR2: SGDLS and YYNGEE. CDR3 amino acids: CASSGLGGRTDTQYF. CDR3 nucleotide sequence: TGTGCCAGCAGCGGGCTCGGGGGTCGCACAGATACGCAGTATTTT.

This clonotype was recorded many times. The chain couples TRBV29-1 to TRBJ2-3; unclear D gene. The CDR3 is made up of 12 amino acids. CDR1 and CDR2 (germline): SQVTM, ANQGSEA. V lost 3 bases to trimming and J lost 0 bases, with 4 bases between them. CDR3 in amino acids: CSVEYSTDTQYF. CDR3 bases: TGCAGCGTTGAGTACAGCACAGATACGCAGTATTTT.